This T cell receptor (beta chain) was sequenced in a study of blood T cell repertoires in COVID-19. Study as a whole: COVID-19 samples collected from the United States, Italy and Spain covered acute and convalescent phases. PBMCs, B-cell-depleted T cells, or T cells were the source of the cDNA or gDNA that made up the material.

TCRdb keeps only in-frame clones here, not all; method: immunoSEQ multiplex PCR. The data contain 200,000 or so clones, less than 90% of them singletons. The sequencing sample was made of peripheral blood. This receptor was obtained from a woman in her forties with acute or convalescent COVID-19.

The CDR3 sequence is CASTPTQINYGYTF. In DNA, the CDR3 is TGTGCCAGTACCCCGACACAAATAAACTATGGCTACACCTTC. The chain carries TRBV19 and TRBJ1-2, with D unresolved. Germline V CDR1 and CDR2: LNHDA, SQIVND (reference sequence). The CDR3 consists of 14 residues. Trimming shortened V by 7 bases and J by 2 bases, and 14 bases separated the two germline ends.